This passage covers 19 T cell receptor beta chains from one sample sequenced in a study of T-cell memory formation after mild COVID-19 (dated by TCRdb to the early 2020s). Library creation used 5' RACE. These reads were obtained on an Illumina NovaSeq 6000. The public sequencing data were trimmed at Q25 with fastp and processed into clonotypes with MiXCR by TCRdb, which kept only in-frame beta chains. Every entry covers one CDR3 protein and lists the most common genes and DNA from its rows. Counted in this sample were under 250,000 distinct CDR3 sequences; more than 25% of them appeared once. Over 9.5% of the sample goes to the ten largest clones. Sequencing used PBMCs or a T cell subset sorted from them (not recorded which). The receptors originated from an adult woman who had mild COVID-19 (a few samples of this study predate the infection). The sample titles of this study are shuffled in the database, so cell type and time point are left out; the donor was told from shared clones.

A few counts support this clonotype. The chain carries TRBV12-3 or TRBV12-4 and TRBJ2-1; D not certain. The CDR3 has 11 residues. The V end was cut by 3 bases, the J end by 8 bases, with 5 bases between. The CDR3 sequence is CASSFGDEQFF. In nucleotides, the CDR3 is TGTGCCAGCAGTTTTGGAGATGAGCAGTTCTTC.

V usage is TRBV3-1 and J usage is TRBJ2-7; weak D call: TRBD2 (6 bases). Germline V gene sequence: CDR1 LGHDT, CDR2 YNNKEL (reference sequence). This CDR3 spans 12 amino acids. The ends were cut back, 10 bases at V and 7 bases at J, with 17 bases in the middle. For the CDR3, the DNA is TGTGCCACCGCAGGCGGGGCAGGGGAGCAGTACTTC. Translated: CATAGGAGEQYF.

This rearrangement joins TRBV7-9 to TRBJ2-1; no reliable D call. Looked up from germline, CDR1 is SEHNR and CDR2 is FQNEAQ (reference sequence). The CDR3 is 13 residues long. V was cut by 5 bases and J by 10 bases, with 15 bases left in between. CDR3 protein: CASSPLGRWEQFF. The CDR3 region has the DNA TGTGCCAGCAGCCCGCTTGGACGATGGGAGCAGTTCTTC.

In its sample, this clonotype was seen a few times. V usage is TRBV29-1 and J usage is TRBJ1-2; no reliable D call. CDR3 length: 12 amino acids. V gave up 6 bases and J gave up 8 bases, with 16 bases separating them. Per germline, CDR1 SQVTM and CDR2 ANQGSEA. CDR3 loop: CSVSPPVGGYTF. The CDR3 DNA sequence: TGCAGCGTGTCCCCCCCCGTGGGGGGCTACACCTTC.

This clonotype has just one count. The CDR3 DNA reads TGTGCCAGCTCGACTAGCGGGGTGGCAGATACGCAGTATTTT. Its translation is CASSTSGVADTQYF. The gene calls are TRBV7-9 and TRBJ2-3, with 11 bases that match TRBD2. The V segment lost 8 bases and the J segment 4 bases; nucleotides outside the gene matches: 5. The CDR3 totals 14 residues. Germline CDR1 and CDR2: SEHNR and FQNEAQ (reference sequence).

The chain joins TRBV28 to TRBJ2-5, with a weak D call TRBD2 (7 bases). This CDR3 is 16 amino acids long. Trimming took off 4 bases at V and 5 bases at J, with 20 bases between the two ends. Per germline, CDR1 MDHEN and CDR2 SYDVKM. In nucleotides, the CDR3 is TGTGCCAGCAGTTCTGGGGGGGCGACCGCGGGGGAGACCCAGTACTTC. This gives the protein CASSSGGATAGETQYF.

The chain employs TRBV10-3 and TRBJ2-7, with D perhaps matching TRBD1 or TRBD2 (5 bases each). Germline CDR1 is ENHRY and CDR2 is SYGVKD. The CDR3 loop spans 13 amino acids. The germline V and J ends were trimmed by 6 bases and 1 base, with 10 bases remaining between them. The CDR3 DNA reads as TGTGCCATCAGGGGGGACGCATCCTACGAGCAGTACTTC. Protein sequence: CAIRGDASYEQYF.

This clonotype has more than one count but fewer than ten. V is TRBV20-1 and J is TRBJ2-5; TRBD1 aligns across 11 bases. There are 13 residues in the CDR3. In germline, CDR1 is DFQATT, CDR2 SNEGSKA (reference sequence). The V and J ends lost 3 bases and 4 bases, in that order; junction bases with no gene match: 1. The DNA of the CDR3 is TGCAGTGCTAGTGGGACAGGGGGAGAGACCCAGTACTTC. Protein sequence: CSASGTGGETQYF.

This clonotype was seen only a few times. The rearrangement joins TRBV11-2 to TRBJ2-1; a possible D gene is TRBD2 (6 bases). The CDR3 consists of 12 residues. Trimming cost V 5 bases and J 8 bases, with 10 bases left between them. Germline lookup yields CDR1 SGHAT and CDR2 FQNNGV. The CDR3 DNA sequence: TGTGCCAGCAGCCGGACTATATATGAGCAGTTCTTC. Translation gives CASSRTIYEQFF.

The rearrangement joins TRBV6-5 to TRBJ2-1; 8 bases align to TRBD2. The CDR3 runs 18 residues. The V segment lost 0 bases and the J segment 8 bases; nucleotides outside the gene matches: 15. Germline loops: CDR1 MNHEY, CDR2 SVGAGI. As DNA, the CDR3 is TGTGCCAGCAGTTACTCTCCGGGTACGGGAGGGCCTAGCGATGAGCAGTTCTTC. This gives the protein CASSYSPGTGGPSDEQFF.

The CDR3 DNA is TGTGCCAGCAATAGGACAGGGGGAAACATTCAGTACTTC. Protein product: CASNRTGGNIQYF. The genes are TRBV6-6 and TRBJ2-4; 10 positions agree with TRBD1. The CDR3 is 13 amino acids. Germline V lookup: CDR1 MNHNY, CDR2 SVGAGI (reference sequence). The ends lost 7 bases at V and 6 bases at J; junction bases unmatched: 3.

The gene calls are TRBV4-1 and TRBJ2-1; D call uncertain. The CDR3 extends over 12 amino acids. V was cut by 0 bases and J by 9 bases, with 6 bases left in between. CDR1 is MGHRA, CDR2 YSYEKL, per germline. The CDR3 DNA reads as TGCGCCAGCAGCCAAGAAGTAGGTGAGCAGTTCTTC. It specifies CASSQEVGEQFF.

The J gene is TRBJ2-2, the V gene TRBV23-1, with a possible D match to TRBD2 (5 bases). TRBV23-1 is annotated as an ORF whose role is uncertain. This CDR3 has 13 residues. Trimming pared 9 bases from V and 7 bases from J, leaving 15 bases between. In DNA form, the CDR3 reads TGCGCCAGGGAAAGGGAGCCAGACGGGGAGCTGTTTTTT. Protein: CAREREPDGELFF.

This clonotype was seen only a few times. The rearrangement links TRBV7-2 to TRBJ2-7; 11 bases are shared with TRBD2. The CDR3 has 15 residues. The J segment lost 5 bases and the V segment lost 1 base, leaving 4 bases of the junction unmatched. Germline V gene sequence: CDR1 SGHTA, CDR2 FQGNSA. CDR3 bases: TGTGCCAGCAGCTTAGAGGTAGCGGGAGGGGACGAGCAGTACTTC. Its protein product is CASSLEVAGGDEQYF.

This clonotype occurred a few times. The chain is built from TRBV3-1 and TRBJ1-2; no clear D gene. Trimming took 4 bases from V and 4 from J, leaving 16 bases between them. The CDR3 length is 15 residues. Germline CDR1 LGHDT, CDR2 YNNKEL (reference sequence). CDR3 nucleotide sequence: TGTGCCAGCAGCCCAGAGGGATGGCGATTCTATGGCTACACCTTC. As protein: CASSPEGWRFYGYTF.

The chain recombines TRBV19 with TRBJ2-5; D may match TRBD1 or TRBD2 (5 bases each). The CDR3 spans 11 residues. The germline gives CDR1 LNHDA, CDR2 SQIVND (reference sequence). V lost 10 bases and J lost 5, with 11 bases in between. The CDR3, as DNA: TGTGCCACCGGGGCTTCGGAGACCCAGTACTTC. Encoded protein: CATGASETQYF.

This clonotype showed up many times. The CDR3 region has the DNA TGTGCCAGCAGTCTAGGAGCCGAGCAGTACTTC. It yields the protein CASSLGAEQYF. The chain is built from TRBV12-3 or TRBV12-4 and TRBJ2-7; no firm D call. The CDR3 covers 11 residues. V was clipped by 5 bases and J by 6 bases, with 8 bases between them.

The chain couples TRBV2 to TRBJ1-1, with a possible D match to TRBD1 (5 bases). This CDR3 is built from 14 residues. Trimming shortened V by 7 bases and J by 5 bases, and 17 bases separated the two germline ends. Germline V gene data show CDR1 as SNHLY and CDR2 as FYNNEI. The CDR3 protein is CASTRRGGGTEAFF. Written as DNA, the CDR3 is TGTGCCAGCACCCGTCGGGGGGGAGGAACTGAAGCTTTCTTT.

The CDR3 DNA reads TGTGCCAGCAGTATGCGTGAGCAGTTCTTC. Translating it yields CASSMREQFF. The V call is TRBV6-1, the J call TRBJ2-1; D remains unclear. Trimming took 5 bases from V and 9 from J, leaving 5 bases between them. Germline CDR1 and CDR2: MNHNS and SASEGT. The CDR3 consists of 10 residues.